This TCR beta chain was recovered during a study of blood T cell repertoires in COVID-19. This clone was observed once. Sequenced by immunoSEQ multiplex PCR; TCRdb stores in-frame clones only, minus some. The repertoire has roughly 380,000 clones, approximately 90% of them found once; the top ten carry roughly 4%. This CDR3 comprises 18 residues. Germline V gives CDR1 LGHDT, CDR2 YNNKEL (reference sequence). V gave up 0 bases and J gave up 5 bases; unmatched junction bases: 11. The material sequenced was peripheral blood. The chain carries TRBV3-1 (or the pseudogene TRBV3-2) and TRBJ2-1; 9 bases fit TRBD2. This clonotype was obtained from an older woman with COVID-19, enrolled during active disease. The CDR3 DNA is TGTGCCAGCAGCCAAGATTTAACGGCTAGCGGGAAGGACAATGAGCAGTTCTTC. This sequence encodes CASSQDLTASGKDNEQFF.